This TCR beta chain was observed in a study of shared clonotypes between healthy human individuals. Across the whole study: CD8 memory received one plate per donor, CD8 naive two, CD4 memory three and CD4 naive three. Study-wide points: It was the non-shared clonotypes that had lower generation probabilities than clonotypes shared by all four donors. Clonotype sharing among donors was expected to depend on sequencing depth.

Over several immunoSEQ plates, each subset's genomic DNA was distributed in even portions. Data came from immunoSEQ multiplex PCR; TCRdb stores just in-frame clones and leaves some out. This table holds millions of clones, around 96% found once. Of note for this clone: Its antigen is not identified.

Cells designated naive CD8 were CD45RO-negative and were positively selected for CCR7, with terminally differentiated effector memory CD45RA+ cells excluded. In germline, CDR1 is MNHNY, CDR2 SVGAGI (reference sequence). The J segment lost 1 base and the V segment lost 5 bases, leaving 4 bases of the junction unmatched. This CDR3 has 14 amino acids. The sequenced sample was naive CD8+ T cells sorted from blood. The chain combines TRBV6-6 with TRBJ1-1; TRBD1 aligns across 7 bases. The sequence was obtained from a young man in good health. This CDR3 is CASSHQGENTEAFF. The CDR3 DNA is TGTGCCAGCAGTCACCAGGGGGAGAACACTGAAGCTTTCTTT.